Listed here is a single T cell receptor (beta chain). Its binding antigen is unknown. No base qualities exist here, and no much larger clone lies one base off it. Library preparation was by the immunoSEQ multiplex PCR assay. The multiplex PCR relied on a mix of 60 forward primers for TCR Vbeta segments and 13 reverse primers for TCR Jbeta segments. The CDR3 region of rearranged TCR beta genes was amplified from genomic DNA with a multiplex PCR assay. On the Illumina HiSeq System, the amplified TCR beta libraries were sequenced as 87-base-pair reads. From the authors' description of their analysis: A later analysis counted approximately 74 million unique TCR beta chains across the 500 to 850 repertoires, and around 9.9 million of these chains were shared by at least two donors. Raw reads were error-corrected and collapsed into unique sequences with a nearest-neighbor algorithm that merged closely related sequences to remove PCR and sequencing errors. Alignment of CDR3 sequences to IMGT reference sequences was used to assign V, D and J gene segments. Each retained sequence needed at least a six-nucleotide match to both a V gene segment and a J gene segment. A rearrangement counted as productive if the CDR3 had no stop codons and remained in frame with V and J, and every other rearrangement counted as non-productive. Following IMGT convention, CDR3 was defined as the stretch from the second conserved V-encoded cysteine up to the conserved J-encoded phenylalanine. Sequences without an unambiguous match to a single V gene segment were excluded from the earlier analysis of about 600 of the donors. In an earlier analysis of 587 of the donors, a V segment was called functional when productive rearrangements were above 56.7%, and segregating when the standard deviation between donors exceeded 5%. A statistical classification framework was built to diagnose cytomegalovirus status from the catalog of TCR beta chain sequences. In a later analysis, V and J genes were assigned by comparing TCR nucleotide sequences against IMGT/GENE-DB human TR gene sequences. In a later analysis, CDR3 sequences and most-parsimonious VDJ recombination scenarios were assigned using the TCRdist pipeline. In a later analysis, every TCR beta chain was defined by the combination of its CDR3 amino acid sequence and its V-gene family, and reads without a unique V-gene family were dropped. As a way to deal with suspected cross-contamination and a sequencing artifact, a later analysis dropped roughly 620 nucleotide sequences that were highly shared and had low generation probability. In a later analysis, a clonal expansion index for each public chain was calculated from normalized within-repertoire ranks of inferred template counts. A later analysis computed generation probabilities with a VDJ recombination model fitted to out-of-frame rearrangements, and checked the results against IGoR. In a later analysis, hypergeometric tests were used to score TCR-TCR, TCR-HLA and TCR-CMV co-occurrence, with a repertoire-size bias correction applied to TCR pairs. False discovery rates were estimated in a later analysis by permuting HLA or CMV assignments 20 times. A later analysis grouped co-occurring TCRs with DBSCAN, adding TCRdist sequence similarity when clustering within HLA-allele-positive subsets. Co-occurrence clustering excluded repertoires with fewer than 30,000 or more than 120,000 public chains, plus five with anomalous nucleotide sharing. TCRdb provides this immuneACCESS table in a form limited to in-frame rearrangements. Some clones are lacking; in checked studies, under half of them reflect an unresolved V gene, and why the rest are absent is not known. D and trimming come from the DNA, and the V and J calls and clone size come from that table. Counted in this sample were tens of thousands of clones; approximately 70% of them appeared once. Approximately 15% of the sample goes to the ten largest clones.

CDR1 is given as WSHSY and CDR2 as SAAADI, both from the germline V gene. The CDR3 covers 14 residues, taking in both the cysteine and the phenylalanine. The entry retains the CDR3 DNA only, 42 bases that are in frame from base 1. This entry comes from a study of cytomegalovirus exposure and HLA in healthy donors (dated by TCRdb to about 2017). Background on the whole study: In an earlier analysis of 550 to 750 of the donors, 276 Gb of sequence data and 117 million unique TCR beta sequences from roughly 190 million T cells were reported. A later analysis re-examined previously published TCR beta repertoires from just over 650 donors and added high-resolution HLA genotyping to investigate patterns of TCR occurrence. An earlier analysis of some 500 of the donors used high-throughput TCR beta sequencing to judge whether each TCR beta V gene segment behaved as functional or pseudogenic. In the later analysis, no new phenotypic data were used to find candidate immune exposures; instead, reliance was placed on TCR beta sequences and their occurrence across donors. Genome-wide SNP genotypes for about 65% of the 666 donors were used in a later genetic analysis, which treated that subset as a discovery cohort. Roughly 300 gigabases of sequencing data and 70 million to 85 million unique TCR sequences were included in an early release covering about 700 HLA-typed donors. The number of typed donors differed by locus: roughly 629-630 for A, B, C, DRB1 and DQB1; some 500 for DQA1; around 580 for DPA1; and about 470 for DPB1. Four to six DR-DQ haplotypes were handled as single units for association and clustering, since linkage in the cohort was strong. Using immunosequencing, the study profiled T cell repertoires from about 620 subjects and related those repertoires to cytomegalovirus serostatus. A separate validation cohort of about 110 different subjects was used in addition to the roughly 620-subject first cohort. The genetic ancestry cluster associated with self-reported Caucasian donors included over 65% of the 398 genotyped donors. High-throughput TCR immunosequencing, statistical association of individual TCRs with disease status, and machine learning were combined to predict cytomegalovirus infection status. Both class I and class II loci were covered by HLA typing, at four-digit resolution. The aim of the study was to test whether cataloging public T cell receptors could identify signatures of past pathogen exposure. Donor age, sex, ethnicity and CMV serostatus were compiled alongside the repertoire data. Among 300 to 500 genotyped donors of the cohort, an average of around 250,000 unique TCR beta nucleotide sequences was sequenced per donor, of which about 18% were non-productive. Every repertoire in the discovery cohort had been generated on one and the same sequencing platform.

The cohort was made up of 666 healthy bone marrow donors. All cohort members were sampled while nominally healthy, although unrecorded immune exposures were likely present. The donor was CMV seropositive and was included in the group of about 290 seropositive cohort members. A peripheral blood sample was collected from each donor, and TCR beta sequencing was performed on peripheral blood mononuclear cells. Genomic DNA was extracted from the blood cell samples with the Qiagen DNeasy Blood Extraction Kit. General findings and caveats noted by the study authors: Because some donors lacked HLA typing at each locus, the association tests relied only on the typed subset. When HLA alleles, especially DR and DQ, strongly co-occurred, TCR associations were difficult to assign to individual alleles. An earlier analysis of around 600 of the donors showed that most TCR beta V segments appeared in productive rearrangements either about 87% or about 30% of the time, which broadly matched IMGT annotations. The presence/absence analyses assumed that sequencing depth was roughly uniform across donors, and that assumption may not be true. Only TCR beta chains were sequenced in this cohort, and the absence of alpha or paired-chain data limited detectable features. According to the authors, the approach could potentially be generalized to other disease states and immunological phenotypes. A later analysis associated about 17,000 TCR beta sequences with specific HLA alleles at a false discovery rate of 0.05. In a later analysis, HLA-associated TCR beta chains were found to be more clonally expanded and to have lower generation probabilities than equally common non-associated chains. According to a later analysis, TCR association rates differed among HLA loci, with DRB1 alleles showing the most associated TCRs and HLA-C alleles showing the fewest. A later analysis reported that several top co-occurrence clusters appeared linked to parvovirus B19, influenza, CMV and Epstein-Barr virus. While some public TCRs were present in many individuals, most TCR sequences turned up only very rarely across donors. Correlated functional status among segregating V segments might reflect linkage disequilibrium, but an unknown experimental factor could not be ruled out. A later genetic analysis reported fewer N-insertions in productive TCRs among donors in an Asian-associated ancestry cluster than the roughly 640-donor mean. A total of 150 to 200 TCR beta chains were listed by the study as associated with cytomegalovirus. Three of the identified cytomegalovirus-associated TCR beta chains were confirmed in vitro to be specific for cytomegalovirus antigens. In a later genetic analysis, a missense DCLRE1C variant was associated with V-gene and J-gene trimming of TCR beta chains, and the association was replicated in an independent cohort. CMV serostatus was the only immune exposure information available for the cohort. Cytomegalovirus status was reported to be diagnosed by the classifier with high specificity and sensitivity in both the original and validation cohorts. A further reported finding was that TCR beta sequences accurately predicted the HLA-A and HLA-B alleles for most subjects in the first cohort. The earlier analysis of approximately 590 of the donors excluded roughly 16 rarely observed V segments, including chromosome 9 orphons, because counts were too low. Because the 87-base-pair reads could not distinguish some IMGT-functional V segments, including TRBV6-2 and TRBV6-3, those segments were excluded. A group of highly shared sequence variants was considered likely to be a technical artifact of the sequencing pipeline. According to a later analysis, most CMV-associated TCR beta chains appeared to be HLA-restricted, and the HLA associations seemed to be driven largely by CMV exposure.

Here the chain combines TRBV10-2 and TRBJ1-2; no D gene can be assigned with confidence. The TCR originated in a male donor in good health and CMV-seropositive. Sequencing was carried out using PBMCs. The base sequence is TGCACCACCAGGACCGAGCAGGAAAGCTATGGCTACACCTTC. This translates into CTTRTEQESYGYTF.